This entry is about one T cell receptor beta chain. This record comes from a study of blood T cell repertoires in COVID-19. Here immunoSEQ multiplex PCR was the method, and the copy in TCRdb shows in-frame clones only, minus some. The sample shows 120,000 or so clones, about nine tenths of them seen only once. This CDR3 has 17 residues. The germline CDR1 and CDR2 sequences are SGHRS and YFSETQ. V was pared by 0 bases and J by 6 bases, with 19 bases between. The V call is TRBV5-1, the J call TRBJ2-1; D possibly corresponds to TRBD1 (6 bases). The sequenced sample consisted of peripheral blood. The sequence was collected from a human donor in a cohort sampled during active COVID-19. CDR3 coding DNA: TGCGCCAGCAGCTTGGTCCCACTAGGGGACACGGGCAATGAGCAGTTCTTC. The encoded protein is CASSLVPLGDTGNEQFF.